Listed below are T cell receptor beta chains from one sample, sequenced in a study of blood T cell repertoires in COVID-19. Using immunoSEQ multiplex PCR, the repertoire was profiled, and TCRdb retains in-frame clones only, with some absent. The sample has around 100,000 clones, around 85% seen once. The source material was peripheral blood. The receptor set was obtained from a woman between 55 and 75 years old with COVID-19, enrolled during active disease. Each CDR3 is given with its conserved first and last residue. A D gene is named only where the DNA matches it firmly. The size of a clone is reported for some rows only, either as once, few or many, or as a class for expanded clones.

V: TRBV7-9; D: TRBD1; size: -; J: TRBJ1-4; CDR3: CASSSQWTGGVDEKLFF; DNA: TGTGCCAGCAGCTCACAATGGACAGGGGGCGTGGATGAAAAACTGTTTTTT
V: TRBV5-5; D: -; size: few; J: TRBJ2-3; CDR3: CASSLASVIASSTDTQYF; DNA: TGTGCCAGCAGCTTGGCCTCTGTGATCGCGTCGAGCACAGATACGCAGTATTTT
V: TRBV11-2; D: -; size: -; J: TRBJ1-1; CDR3: CASSLSGMDTEAFF; DNA: TGTGCCAGCAGCTTATCAGGGATGGATACTGAAGCTTTCTTT
V: TRBV10-2; D: -; size: -; J: TRBJ1-1; CDR3: CASSESQATQAFF; DNA: TGCGCCAGCAGTGAGTCGCAGGCAACCCAAGCTTTCTTT
V: TRBV6-5; D: -; size: -; J: TRBJ1-6; CDR3: CASSTDRPTSPLHF; DNA: TGTGCCAGCAGCACAGACAGACCCACGTCACCCCTCCACTTT
V: TRBV9; D: -; size: -; J: TRBJ2-3; CDR3: CASSSSTDTQYF; DNA: TGTGCCAGCAGTAGCAGCACAGATACGCAGTATTTT
V: TRBV14; D: -; size: -; J: TRBJ1-1; CDR3: CASSLVAGEAFF; DNA: TGTGCCAGCAGCCTTGTGGCGGGCGAAGCTTTCTTT
V: TRBV14; D: TRBD1; size: -; J: TRBJ1-2; CDR3: CASSLLLQGVSQRDGYTF; DNA: TGTGCCAGCAGCCTTTTATTACAGGGGGTGAGCCAGAGGGATGGCTACACCTTC
V: TRBV11-2; D: -; size: -; J: TRBJ2-1; CDR3: CASSLDREGEQFF; DNA: TGTGCCAGCAGCTTAGATCGGGAAGGCGAGCAGTTCTTC
V: TRBV6-5; D: TRBD1; size: once; J: TRBJ2-1; CDR3: CASSPPGQGYYEQFF; DNA: TGTGCCAGCAGTCCTCCGGGACAGGGGTACTATGAGCAGTTCTTC
V: TRBV7-2; D: TRBD2; size: -; J: TRBJ2-4; CDR3: CASSLASGGAVNIQYF; DNA: TGTGCCAGCAGCTTAGCTAGCGGGGGGGCCGTAAACATTCAGTACTTC
V: TRBV29-1; D: TRBD1; size: -; J: TRBJ1-1; CDR3: CSGGQVNTEAFF; DNA: TGCAGCGGGGGACAGGTGAACACTGAAGCTTTCTTT